A single sample gave rise to the 21 T cell receptor beta chains below, sequenced in a study of CD8+CD57+ T cells in acquired aplastic anemia. Sequencing was done on patients that had shown CD8+CD57+ cell expansion by flow cytometry. CDR3 and TCR beta VDJ profiling relied on a genomic DNA template. MiXCR, run by TCRdb on the reads, gives a single entry per CDR3 protein. The sample records 450,000 to 600,000 distinct CDR3 sequences, less than 35% being singletons. The source material was sorted CD4+, CD8+, or CD8+CD57+ T cells (not recorded which) from PBMCs. The receptors come from a human donor with aplastic anemia.

This clonotype was found a few times. The J gene is TRBJ2-1, the V gene TRBV10-1, with D possibly being TRBD2 (6 bases). CDR1 WNHNN and CDR2 SYGVQD come from the germline V gene (reference sequence). The CDR3 is 15 amino acids. The V end was cut by 3 bases, the J end by 8 bases, with 17 bases between. The CDR3 is CASSEFSERVDEQFF. Here the CDR3 DNA reads TGCGCCAGCAGTGAATTTTCGGAGCGGGTCGATGAGCAGTTCTTC.

On this clonotype: One end of the junction varies from germline; a read error may be responsible. This chain links TRBV19 with TRBJ2-7; 7 bases agree with TRBD2. The CDR3 covers 17 residues. The germline CDR1 and CDR2 sequences are LNHDA and SQIVND (reference sequence). This CDR3 reads CASKTTGNLRREGPTHF. For the CDR3, the DNA is TGTGCCAGTAAGACCACGGGGAACCTACGAAGGGAGGGTCCAACGCACTTC.

The J gene is TRBJ2-1, the V gene TRBV29-1; D gene unclear. The V end lost 3 bases, the J end lost 8 bases, and 5 bases lay between the germline ends. This CDR3 is built from 10 residues. Per germline, CDR1 SQVTM and CDR2 ANQGSEA. The CDR3 protein is CSVEGYEQFF. The CDR3 DNA is TGCAGCGTTGAGGGATATGAGCAGTTCTTC.

The chain employs TRBV2 and TRBJ2-7, with TRBD1 as a possible D gene (6 bases). Germline V CDR1 and CDR2: SNHLY, FYNNEI. The CDR3 contains 13 residues. V was clipped by 9 bases and J by 4 bases, with 16 bases between them. This chain's CDR3 is CASYLGTKYEQYF. The CDR3 nucleotides are TGTGCCAGTTACCTGGGGACAAAGTACGAGCAGTACTTC.

This clonotype was observed at least ten times. This rearrangement joins TRBV6-1 to TRBJ2-7; 7 positions agree with TRBD1. J was trimmed by 4 bases and V by 8 bases; bases with no gene match: 14. The CDR3 length is 15 residues. Germline V lookup: CDR1 MNHNS, CDR2 SASEGT. The CDR3 is CASSKGNRGTYEQYF. CDR3 nucleotide sequence: TGTGCCAGCTCCAAGGGAAACAGGGGCACGTACGAGCAGTACTTC.

In nucleotides, the CDR3 is TGTGCCAGCAGCTTGTCGGATACCACGAACACTGAAGCTTTCTTT. Its protein product is CASSLSDTTNTEAFF. This chain links TRBV5-6 with TRBJ1-1; D is uncertain. This CDR3 is 15 amino acids long. Germline V gene sequence: CDR1 SGHDT, CDR2 YYEEEE. V lost 1 base and J 1 base, leaving 11 bases between the germline ends.

This clonotype turned up a few times. V and J are TRBV7-8 and TRBJ2-1, with 10 bases fitting TRBD1. Germline V lookup: CDR1 SGHVS, CDR2 FQNEAQ. The CDR3 extends over 15 amino acids. Losses at the gene ends were 5 bases for V and 7 bases for J; bases not matched to a gene: 8. CDR3 DNA sequence: TGTGCCAGCAGCGGGACCGGGACAGGGGAGAATGAGCAGTTCTTC. Protein: CASSGTGTGENEQFF.

Details on this clonotype: A junction end diverges from the germline sequence, so it may reflect a read error. The V gene is TRBV7-7, the J gene TRBJ2-1; 10 bases align to TRBD1. Germline V gene lookup returns CDR1 SSHAT and CDR2 FNYEAQ (reference sequence). The CDR3 extends over 13 amino acids. DNA of the CDR3: TGTGCTAGCAGCTTAGACAGGGGGCCTGAGCAGTTCTTC. Residues: CASSLDRGPEQFF.

This clonotype came up a few times. This chain connects TRBV9 to TRBJ1-5; D gene ambiguous. V was trimmed by 0 bases and J by 2 bases, leaving 9 bases between them. The CDR3 length is 15 residues. Germline V lookup: CDR1 SGDLS, CDR2 YYNGEE. The chain's CDR3 is CASSVAGIGNQPQHF. The DNA for the CDR3 is TGTGCCAGCAGCGTAGCGGGAATCGGCAATCAGCCCCAGCATTTT.

This chain connects TRBV25-1 to TRBJ2-1; D gene uncertain. The CDR3 runs to 12 residues. V was pared by 7 bases and J by 4 bases, with 8 bases between. CDR1 MGHDK and CDR2 SYGVNS come from the germline V gene. The chain's CDR3 is CASTVPYNEQFF. The CDR3 DNA sequence: TGTGCCAGCACTGTCCCGTACAATGAGCAGTTCTTC.

At least ten counts were recorded for this clonotype. The rearrangement links TRBV10-3 to TRBJ2-1; no definite D call. Between the trimmed V and J ends, which lost 3 bases and 10 bases, there was a span of 10 bases. Germline values: CDR1 ENHRY, CDR2 SYGVKD. CDR3 length: 12 residues. CDR3 residues: CAISEVTSEQFF. The CDR3, as DNA: TGTGCCATCAGTGAAGTCACCAGCGAGCAGTTCTTC.

With respect to this clonotype: Given a much more abundant clone one base away, this may be a read error. The chain uses TRBV9 and TRBJ2-1, with D unclear. Germline CDR1 is SGDLS and CDR2 is YYNGEE. The CDR3 has 13 residues. The CDR3 sequence is CASSVDPGNGQFF. CDR3 DNA: TGTGCCAGCAGCGTCGACCCGGGCAATGGGCAGTTCTTC.

In its sample, this clonotype was seen a few times. This chain links TRBV6-5 with TRBJ2-7; possibly TRBD2 for D (5 bases). V shed 2 bases and J shed 9 bases, with 14 bases lying between them. Germline CDR1 and CDR2: MNHEY and SVGAGI. The CDR3 is made up of 13 amino acids. The CDR3 nucleotides are TGTGCCAGCAGTTACGAGACGGTTCGGGGGCAGTACTTC. Amino acid sequence: CASSYETVRGQYF.

This clonotype was found a few times. The rearrangement uses TRBV25-1 and TRBJ1-4; 9 positions agree with TRBD1. V lost 6 bases to trimming and J lost 5 bases; unmatched junction nucleotides: 7. This CDR3 is built from 15 residues. The V gene's germline CDR1 is MGHDK and CDR2 SYGVNS. The CDR3 coding sequence is TGTGCCAGCAGCCTCCTGGACAGGGGAAATGAAAAACTGTTTTTT. This gives the protein CASSLLDRGNEKLFF.

The sample holds many counts of this clonotype. V and J are TRBV15 and TRBJ1-4, with TRBD1 identical over 8 bases. The CDR3 length is 17 residues. The V gene end was trimmed by 0 bases and the J gene end by 1 base; junction bases not matched to a gene: 4. Germline loops: CDR1 LNHNV, CDR2 YYDKDF (reference sequence). CDR3 amino acids: CATSRDQGARTNEKLFF. CDR3 DNA: TGTGCCACCAGCAGAGATCAGGGGGCGAGAACTAATGAAAAACTGTTTTTT.

Ten or more counts support this clonotype. The chain is built from TRBV5-4 and TRBJ1-2; D perhaps matches TRBD1 (6 bases). The V gene's germline CDR1 is SGHNT and CDR2 YYREEE (reference sequence). This CDR3 has 11 residues. Trimming pared 5 bases from V and 7 bases from J, leaving 9 bases between. The CDR3 here is CASRQGGGYTF. The CDR3 region has the DNA TGTGCCAGCAGACAGGGCGGTGGCTACACCTTC.

This clonotype was recorded many times. The chain joins TRBV19 to TRBJ1-5, with no clear D. The V gene lost 4 bases and the J gene lost 4 bases, with 5 bases spanning the gap. CDR3 length: 12 amino acids. Germline loops: CDR1 LNHDA, CDR2 SQIVND (reference sequence). CDR3 sequence: CASSTNNQPQHF. The CDR3 DNA is TGTGCCAGTAGTACAAATAATCAGCCCCAGCATTTT. The full variable domain, with the rest looked up from reference TRBV19 and TRBJ1-5, is DGGITQSPKYLFRKEGQNVTLSCEQNLNHDAMYWYRQDPGQGLRLIYYSQIVNDFQKGDIAEGYSVSREKKESFPLTVTSAQKNPTAFYLCASSTNNQPQHFGDGTRLSIL.

This chain joins TRBV10-3 and TRBJ1-2, with D possibly matching TRBD1 (5 bases). Per germline, CDR1 ENHRY and CDR2 SYGVKD. The germline V and J ends were trimmed by 7 bases and 7 bases, with 10 bases remaining between them. The CDR3 sequence is 11 residues long. CDR3 in DNA: TGTGCCATCAAGATTACAGGTGGCTACACCTTC. It translates to CAIKITGGYTF.

In its sample, this clonotype was seen many times. This rearrangement joins TRBV7-2 to TRBJ2-7; D remains unclear. V shed 1 base and J shed 4 bases, with 11 bases lying between them. This CDR3 is built from 14 residues. The germline CDR1 and CDR2 sequences are SGHTA and FQGNSA. CDR3 DNA sequence: TGTGCCAGCAGCTTAGACAGAGGCGGTTACGAGCAGTACTTC. As protein: CASSLDRGGYEQYF.

The rearrangement joins TRBV7-3 to TRBJ1-2; the D is unclear. CDR3 size: 14 residues. Germline V gene lookup returns CDR1 SGHTA and CDR2 FQGTGA. Trimming took off 5 bases at V and 1 base at J, with 11 bases between the two ends. The CDR3 DNA sequence: TGTGCCAGCAGCCCGGTTAGCGGTAACTATGGCTACACCTTC. Translated, it gives CASSPVSGNYGYTF.

The chain joins TRBV9 to TRBJ1-2; 8 bases match TRBD1. Germline V CDR1 and CDR2: SGDLS, YYNGEE. J was trimmed by 3 bases and V by 3 bases; bases with no gene match: 7. CDR3 length: 15 residues. CDR3 coding DNA: TGTGCCAGCAGCGGACGACAGGGGAGTGACTATGGCTACACCTTC. This encodes CASSGRQGSDYGYTF.